The 4 T cell receptor beta chains presented below share a single source sample, sequenced in a study of post-analysis software for immune sequencing data. Unique-molecular-identifier-tagged TCR beta cDNA libraries were used. TCRdb recomputed calls from the PCR reads with MiXCR, one row per CDR3 protein. The table includes 400,000 to 500,000 distinct CDR3 sequences, less than 40% detected once. Their target antigens are unknown. Study-wide results and caveats: Elevated frequency relative to controls characterized 4 or 5 TRBV segments in patients, TRBV5-6, TRBV5-1 and TRBV20-1 among them.

Sequencing input: blood. Receptors originate from a girl aged 2 to 9 with multiple sclerosis.

This chain connects TRBV20-1 to TRBJ2-7; 9 bases match TRBD2. The CDR3 loop spans 17 amino acids. V lost 0 bases and J lost 0; bases outside the gene matches: 9. The germline V gene encodes CDR1 DFQATT and CDR2 SNEGSKA (reference sequence). The CDR3 coding sequence is TGCAGTGCTAGAGATTTGCCTAGCGGGACCTCCTCCTACGAGCAGTACTTC. The encoded protein is CSARDLPSGTSSYEQYF.

This clonotype was recorded at least ten times. The chain joins TRBV29-1 to TRBJ2-7; TRBD1 matches at 7 bases. Germline assignment: CDR1 SQVTM and CDR2 ANQGSEA. The junction had 4 bases not matched to a gene; V was cut back by 0 bases and J by 2 bases. The CDR3 loop spans 14 amino acids. The CDR3 spells CSVEDQGETYEQYF. CDR3 coding DNA: TGCAGCGTTGAAGATCAGGGGGAGACCTACGAGCAGTACTTC.

This clonotype came up a few times. At one of its ends the junction is not consistent with the germline gene, which may arise from a read error. V and J are TRBV9 and TRBJ2-7, with D perhaps matching TRBD1 or TRBD2 (6 bases each). This CDR3 is built from 15 residues. Germline V CDR1 and CDR2: SGDLS, YYNGEE. CDR3 protein: CASSVGGGDSYEQYF. DNA for the CDR3: TGCGCCAGCAGCGTAGGAGGGGGAGACTCCTACGAGCAGTACTTC.

V is TRBV7-2 and J is TRBJ1-2; 7 bases fit TRBD1. The CDR3 runs 13 residues. The J segment lost 4 bases and the V segment lost 5 bases, leaving 4 bases of the junction unmatched. CDR1 is SGHTA, CDR2 FQGNSA, per germline. The CDR3 DNA is TGTGCCAGCAGCCAGGGACAGCTCTATGGCTACACCTTC. Translated, it gives CASSQGQLYGYTF.